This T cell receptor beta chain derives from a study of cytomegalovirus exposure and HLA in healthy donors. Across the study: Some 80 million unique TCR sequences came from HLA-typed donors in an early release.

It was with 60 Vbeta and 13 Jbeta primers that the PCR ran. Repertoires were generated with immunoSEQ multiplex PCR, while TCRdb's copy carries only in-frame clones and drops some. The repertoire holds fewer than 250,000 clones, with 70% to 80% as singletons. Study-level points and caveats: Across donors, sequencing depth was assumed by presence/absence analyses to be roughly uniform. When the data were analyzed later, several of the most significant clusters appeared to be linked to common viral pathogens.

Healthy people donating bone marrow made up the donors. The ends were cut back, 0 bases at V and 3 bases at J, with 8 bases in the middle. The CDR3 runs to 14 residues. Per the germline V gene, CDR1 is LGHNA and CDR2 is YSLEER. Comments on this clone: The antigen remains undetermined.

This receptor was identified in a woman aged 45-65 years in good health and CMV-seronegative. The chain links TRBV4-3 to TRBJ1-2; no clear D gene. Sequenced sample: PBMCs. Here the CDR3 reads CASSQDTSYYGYTF. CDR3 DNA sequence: TGCGCCAGCAGCCAAGATACCAGTTACTATGGCTACACCTTC.